This entry describes one T cell receptor beta chain. Its specific antigen is unknown. No base qualities exist here, and no much larger clone lies one base off it. The data are from a study of blood T cells in healthy people across ages (dated by TCRdb to between 2015 and 2016). With regard to the full study: Template switching captured roughly one uniquely barcoded TCR beta cDNA molecule per two T cells in model experiments. Donors of different ages were randomly distributed across sequencing lanes to avoid experimental bias. Using deep sequencing normalized with unique cDNA molecular identifiers, the study measured how TCR beta repertoire diversity changes with age. The donors were split into four age groups: young (average around 15 years), middle-aged (roughly 40), aged (over 55) and long-lived (roughly 86). The study analyzed two additional independent replicas of 1 million unique cDNA reads from the same blood draw for two donors, one aged 18 to 30 and one aged 80 or older.

General study outcomes and caveats: Bulk unsorted PBMC profiling prevented conclusive comparison of naive and antigen-experienced compartments. Observed TCR beta diversity per million T cells fell roughly linearly with age, and a significant reduction was already apparent by age around 40. The long-lived group showed more naive CD4+ T cells, fewer expanded clones and increased TCR diversity than the aged group, suggesting age selection. The percentage of naive T cells measured by flow cytometry correlated strongly with observed TCR beta diversity. Because donor CMV infection status was unknown, age-related changes in expanded clonotypes were potentially confounded. Estimates of total diversity based on one million sequenced T cells were regarded as lower bounds and as underestimates.

Relative to germline, V is 8 bases shorter and J is 7 bases shorter, with 11 bases between their ends. The germline V gene gives CDR1 as MNHNS and CDR2 as SASEGT. The CDR3 numbers 12 residues from cysteine through phenylalanine. This entry keeps only the CDR3 DNA: 36 bases, framed from base 1. Systemically healthy Caucasian individuals from Russia, about 38 in total and aged about 6 to 95 years, were included as donors. Each donor gave 8 to 10 milliliters of peripheral blood, drawn into EDTA-treated Vacutainer tubes. PBMCs were isolated by Ficoll-Paque density-gradient centrifugation, with at least 6.5 million obtained per sample. Total RNA, at least 6 micrograms per sample, was extracted from PBMCs with Trizol reagent. Naive CD45RAhigh/CD27high T cell percentages were measured by flow cytometry on a PBMC aliquot from every donor. To prepare the library, 5' RACE was applied. The sample was run on an Illumina HiSeq 2500. A second about 7 to 12 cycle PCR used a sample-barcoded 5' primer and a J-beta primer mix. A unique molecular identifier was introduced onto each TCR beta cDNA molecule by a template-switch 5' adaptor carrying 12 random nucleotides. Each sample yielded at least 2.5 million CDR3-containing paired-end reads. All of the RNA was converted into first-strand cDNA using the Mint cDNA synthesis kit, with a TRBC-specific oligonucleotide serving as the primer. Following uracil-DNA glycosylase treatment, all cDNA underwent a first 18-cycle PCR with the universal primers M1SS and BC2_uni_R. As for the authors' bioinformatics: For normalization, 1 million high-quality reads were randomly selected from each sample, with every read carrying a distinct molecular identifier. Instead of being binned into consensus sequences, reads that shared molecular identifiers were thrown out. CDR3 identification, clonotype clustering and error correction used MiTCR with a Q25 quality threshold and the strictest error-elimination algorithm. Lower-bound total TCR beta diversity was estimated with a nonparametric unseen species model using Euler transformation. TCRdb passed the public sequencing reads through fastp at Q25 and MiXCR, retaining productive beta sequences. All rows with the same CDR3 protein become a single entry with the most common DNA and genes. For this entry, the V and J calls and clone size follow TCRdb and not the study's own pipeline. The sample table lists about a million distinct CDR3 sequences, around 46% of them with a count of one. The top ten clones comprise around an eighth of the sample.

The source material was blood. The chain links TRBV6-1 with TRBJ1-4; a tentative D match to TRBD1 spans 6 bases. The clonotype was recovered from a man aged 30 to 39 in good health. The CDR3 sequence is CASGGGLEKLFF. The nucleotide sequence reads TGTGCCAGCGGCGGGGGGCTTGAAAAACTGTTTTTT.